This TCR beta chain is drawn from a study of CD8 T cells in ankylosing spondylitis. TCRdb re-analysed the 5' RACE reads in MiXCR, keeping a single row per CDR3 protein. The table lists fewer than 250,000 distinct CDR3 sequences, 10% to 13% of them singletons. This clonotype was counted many times. Trimming took off 8 bases at V and 1 base at J, with 8 bases between the two ends. There are 11 residues in the CDR3. The germline V gene has CDR1 GTSNPN and CDR2 SVGIG (reference sequence). The specimen sequenced was blood, either unsorted or a sorted T cell fraction (not recorded which). This chain connects TRBV30 to TRBJ1-1; no clear D gene. The receptor was derived from a male donor with ankylosing spondylitis or in good health (not recorded which). DNA for the CDR3: TGTGCCGGGAATTGGAACACTGAAGCTTTCTTT. It yields the protein CAGNWNTEAFF. The full variable domain, with the rest looked up from reference TRBV30 and TRBJ1-1, is SQTIHQWPATLVQPVGSPLSLECTVEGTSNPNLYWYRQAAGRGLQLLFYSVGIGQISSEVPQNLSASRPQDRQFILSSKKLLLSDSGFYLCAGNWNTEAFFGQGTRLTVV.